One sample yielded the 8 T cell receptor beta chains listed below, sequenced in a study of OX40 agonist ivuxolimab in advanced cancers. Data came from immunoSEQ multiplex PCR; TCRdb stores just in-frame clones and leaves some out. The data hold fewer than 95,000 clones, with 90% observed a single time. Sequencing was performed on CD4+ or CD8+ T cells sorted from blood, taken in a trial of the OX40 agonist ivuxolimab. All receptors derive from an adult with an advanced solid tumor such as melanoma, head and neck, liver or kidney cancer.

The chain couples TRBV5-1 to TRBJ2-1, with a tentative D call TRBD2 (5 bases). CDR1 SGHRS and CDR2 YFSETQ come from the germline V gene. CDR3 length equals 19 residues. V was cut by 2 bases and J by 8 bases, with 29 bases left in between. The CDR3, as DNA: TGCGCCAGCAGCTTACCCAGAGTCCCACGTGAGGGAGATATATATGAGCAGTTCTTC. Its translation is CASSLPRVPREGDIYEQFF.

This chain joins TRBV19 and TRBJ2-1; possible D gene TRBD2, 6 bases. There are 15 residues in the CDR3. Between the trimmed V and J ends, which lost 5 bases and 3 bases, there was a span of 14 bases. Looked up from germline, CDR1 is LNHDA and CDR2 is SQIVND (reference sequence). CDR3 in amino acids: CASSLNRELYNEQFF. The CDR3 DNA follows: TGTGCCAGTAGTCTCAACCGGGAGCTCTACAATGAGCAGTTCTTC.

This clone was picked up one time. The chain recombines TRBV6-5 with TRBJ2-5, with D perhaps matching TRBD1 or TRBD2 (5 bases each). Germline CDR1 is MNHEY and CDR2 is SVGAGI. The V and J ends lost 4 bases and 1 base respectively, with 10 bases between them. The CDR3 has 14 amino acids. CDR3 nucleotides: TGTGCCAGCAGTTTAACGGGGCTCCAAGAGACCCAGTACTTC. This sequence encodes CASSLTGLQETQYF.

This clone has a single count. V and J are TRBV9 and TRBJ2-5, with a weak D call TRBD1 (6 bases). The tail of the sequence fits TRBJ2-7 better, so the J call may be wrong. CDR3 length equals 14 residues. Germline-derived CDR1 and CDR2 are SGDLS and YYNGEE. The CDR3 loop reads CASSVAGQPNEQYF. As DNA, the CDR3 is TGTGCCAGCAGCGTAGCCGGACAGCCTAACGAGCAGTACTTC.

CDR3 region: CASSKVPGGGTDTQYF. The DNA of the CDR3 is TGTGCCAGCAGCAAAGTTCCGGGAGGGGGGACAGATACGCAGTATTTT. The chain has TRBV21-1 and TRBJ2-3; the table assigns TRBD2, which was not confirmed against the DNA. TRBV21-1 is designated a pseudogene. The CDR3 contains 16 residues.

V and J are TRBV5-6 and TRBJ1-2; 8 positions agree with TRBD1. V dropped 0 bases and J dropped 1; count of bases not matched to a gene: 5. Germline values: CDR1 SGHDT, CDR2 YYEEEE. The CDR3 totals 16 residues. The CDR3 sequence: CASSLVAGGDNYGYTF. CDR3 sequence (DNA): TGTGCCAGCAGCTTGGTAGCAGGGGGCGATAACTATGGCTACACCTTC.

The count of this clone is one. The DNA for the CDR3 is TGCGCCAGCAGCCAAGATGAAGACTTACAAGAGACCCAGTACTTC. Translation gives CASSQDEDLQETQYF. The rearrangement uses TRBV4-1 and TRBJ2-5; no firm D call. The CDR3 spans 15 residues. From germline, CDR1 is MGHRA and CDR2 YSYEKL. V was trimmed by 0 bases and J by 2 bases, leaving 10 bases between them.

The V and J genes are TRBV10-3 and TRBJ2-3; TRBD2 is a possible D gene (6 bases). Germline V CDR1 and CDR2: ENHRY, SYGVKD. V lost 2 bases, J lost 3 bases, and 9 bases lay in between. This CDR3 region has 14 residues. The DNA of the CDR3 is TGTGCCATCAGTGAGGGAGGGACTACAGATACGCAGTATTTT. The encoded protein is CAISEGGTTDTQYF.